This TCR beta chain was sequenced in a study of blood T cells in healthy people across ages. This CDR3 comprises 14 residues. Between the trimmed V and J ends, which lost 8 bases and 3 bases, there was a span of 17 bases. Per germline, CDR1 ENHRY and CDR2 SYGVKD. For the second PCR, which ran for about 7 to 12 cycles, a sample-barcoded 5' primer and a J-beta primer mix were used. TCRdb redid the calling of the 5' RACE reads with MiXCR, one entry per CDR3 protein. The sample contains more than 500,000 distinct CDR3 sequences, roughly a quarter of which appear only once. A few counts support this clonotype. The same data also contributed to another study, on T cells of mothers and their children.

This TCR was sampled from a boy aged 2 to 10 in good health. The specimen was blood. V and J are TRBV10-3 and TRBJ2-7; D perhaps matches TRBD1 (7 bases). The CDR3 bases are TGTGCCATCTCCCAGGGGGGTACTTTCTACGAGCAGTACTTC. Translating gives CAISQGGTFYEQYF.